Listed below are T cell receptor beta chains from one sample, sequenced in a study of T cells in Graves' hyperthyroidism and ophthalmopathy. TCRdb recomputed calls from the multiplex PCR reads with MiXCR, one row per CDR3 protein. Here the sample spans 400,000 or so distinct CDR3 sequences, roughly 15% being singletons. Sequences were obtained from blood. These TCRs come from a woman aged 55-69 years with Graves' ophthalmopathy. The CDR3 runs from the conserved cysteine through the conserved F or W. Fields, in order: clone size, V gene, D gene, J gene, CDR3 protein, CDR3 DNA. The D gene is left open where the match is weak. Not every row has a clone size; where given, it reads once, few, many or a size class.

size: -; V: TRBV6-1; D: TRBD1; J: TRBJ2-7; CDR3: CASSPGGIPYEQYF; DNA: TGTGCCAGCAGCCCAGGGGGAATCCCCTACGAGCAGTACTTC
size: -; V: TRBV20-1; D: -; J: TRBJ1-5; CDR3: CSASLGVRGNQPQHF; DNA: TGCAGTGCTAGTTTGGGAGTGAGGGGAAATCAGCCCCAGCATTTT
size: many; V: TRBV5-1; D: -; J: TRBJ1-1; CDR3: CASSLQLNTEAFF; DNA: TGCGCCAGCAGCCTTCAATTGAACACTGAAGCTTTCTTT
size: few; V: TRBV10-1; D: -; J: TRBJ1-2; CDR3: CASSDASQAGVYGYTF; DNA: TGCGCCAGCAGTGATGCCTCTCAGGCTGGGGTCTATGGCTACACCTTC
size: many; V: TRBV5-1; D: TRBD1; J: TRBJ2-7; CDR3: CASSLGTGGEQYF; DNA: TGCGCCAGCAGCCTCGGGACAGGGGGCGAGCAGTACTTC
size: many; V: TRBV7-3; D: TRBD1; J: TRBJ2-1; CDR3: CASSFRNRGAGNEQFF; DNA: TGTGCCAGCAGCTTCAGGAACAGGGGGGCGGGCAATGAGCAGTTCTTC
size: many; V: TRBV27; D: -; J: TRBJ1-1; CDR3: CASSSNTEAFF; DNA: TGTGCCAGCAGCTCCAACACTGAAGCTTTCTTT
size: -; V: TRBV28; D: TRBD2; J: TRBJ2-1; CDR3: CASSILAGGSVSLRNEQFF; DNA: TGTGCCAGCAGCATACTAGCGGGAGGAAGTGTAAGCTTGAGGAATGAGCAGTTCTTC
size: many; V: TRBV20-1; D: TRBD1; J: TRBJ1-5; CDR3: CSASDRDQPQHF; DNA: TGCAGTGCTTCGGACAGGGATCAGCCCCAGCATTTT
size: -; V: TRBV2; D: TRBD1; J: TRBJ1-1; CDR3: CASKRQGGNTEAFF; DNA: TGTGCCAGCAAACGCCAGGGGGGGAACACTGAAGCTTTCTTT
size: many; V: TRBV28; D: -; J: TRBJ2-2; CDR3: CASRPRLESGELFF; DNA: TGTGCCAGCAGGCCCCGACTAGAGTCCGGGGAGCTGTTTTTT
size: many; V: TRBV12-3/TRBV12-4; D: -; J: TRBJ2-7; CDR3: CASSFNRAEEQYF; DNA: TGTGCCAGCAGTTTTAACAGGGCCGAAGAGCAGTACTTC
size: many; V: TRBV7-2; D: TRBD1; J: TRBJ2-1; CDR3: CASSARDRVNEQFF; DNA: TGTGCCAGCAGCGCCCGGGACAGGGTGAATGAGCAGTTCTTC
size: many; V: TRBV3-1; D: -; J: TRBJ1-1; CDR3: CASSPGQLAEAFF; DNA: TGTGCCAGCAGCCCCGGACAGCTAGCTGAAGCTTTCTTT
size: -; V: TRBV4-1; D: -; J: TRBJ1-2; CDR3: CASSQSSRGGYTF; DNA: TGCGCCAGCAGCCAATCCTCGCGTGGTGGCTACACCTTC
size: many; V: TRBV28; D: -; J: TRBJ1-3; CDR3: CASRSPDFGNTIYF; DNA: TGTGCCAGCAGGTCCCCGGACTTTGGAAACACCATATATTTT
size: -; V: TRBV5-1; D: -; J: TRBJ1-1; CDR3: CASSPRDSVGTEAFF; DNA: TGCGCCAGCAGCCCCCGAGACAGTGTGGGCACTGAAGCTTTCTTT
size: many; V: TRBV18; D: -; J: TRBJ2-7; CDR3: CASSPEAGFVEQYF; DNA: TGTGCCAGCTCACCAGAGGCCGGTTTCGTCGAGCAGTACTTC
size: many; V: TRBV7-3; D: TRBD2; J: TRBJ2-2; CDR3: CASSPSSGRGGGELFF; DNA: TGTGCCAGCAGCCCCTCTAGCGGGAGAGGTGGCGGGGAGCTGTTTTTT
size: many; V: TRBV28; D: TRBD2; J: TRBJ2-3; CDR3: CASSFGGRGATDTQYF; DNA: TGTGCCAGCAGTTTTGGCGGGAGGGGGGCGACAGATACGCAGTATTTT
size: many; V: TRBV20-1; D: -; J: TRBJ2-7; CDR3: CSARVPGQGPYEQYF; DNA: TGCAGTGCTAGAGTCCCGGGGCAAGGTCCCTACGAGCAGTACTTC
size: -; V: TRBV30; D: -; J: TRBJ1-1; CDR3: CAWSVGEAEAFF; DNA: TGTGCCTGGAGTGTAGGAGAGGCTGAAGCTTTCTTT
size: many; V: TRBV11-2; D: -; J: TRBJ1-2; CDR3: CASSLLSGDGYTF; DNA: TGTGCCAGCAGCTTACTATCTGGGGATGGCTACACCTTC
size: many; V: TRBV10-3; D: TRBD1; J: TRBJ1-1; CDR3: CAISKGASATEAFF; DNA: TGTGCCATCAGCAAGGGGGCCTCGGCCACTGAAGCTTTCTTT
size: many; V: TRBV6-1; D: TRBD1; J: TRBJ2-7; CDR3: CASRGTGSFYEQYF; DNA: TGTGCCAGCAGAGGGACAGGGTCTTTCTACGAGCAGTACTTC
size: many; V: TRBV15; D: TRBD2; J: TRBJ2-3; CDR3: CATSSREGLSSTDTQYF; DNA: TGTGCCACCAGCAGTAGGGAGGGCCTGAGCAGCACAGATACGCAGTATTTT
size: -; V: TRBV20-1; D: TRBD2; J: TRBJ2-3; CDR3: CSARDSGRASTDTQYF; DNA: TGCAGTGCTAGAGACAGCGGGAGGGCTAGCACAGATACGCAGTATTTT
size: -; V: TRBV28; D: -; J: TRBJ1-4; CDR3: CASSNGGTNEKLFF; DNA: TGTGCCAGCAGTAATGGAGGTACTAATGAAAAACTGTTTTTT
size: many; V: TRBV27; D: -; J: TRBJ1-1; CDR3: CASSETRAFF; DNA: TGTGCCAGCAGTGAGACCCGAGCTTTCTTT
size: many; V: TRBV5-1; D: TRBD2; J: TRBJ2-1; CDR3: CASSSGGGGRYNEQFF; DNA: TGCGCCAGCAGCTCGGGAGGTGGCGGGCGTTACAATGAGCAGTTCTTC
size: many; V: TRBV5-6; D: -; J: TRBJ2-3; CDR3: CASSRALAPSTDTQYF; DNA: TGTGCCAGCAGCCGGGCCCTAGCGCCTAGCACAGATACGCAGTATTTT
size: few; V: TRBV4-1; D: -; J: TRBJ2-3; CDR3: CASSHGGQLDTQYF; DNA: TGCGCCAGCAGCCACGGGGGGCAGTTAGATACGCAGTATTTT
size: -; V: TRBV10-1; D: -; J: TRBJ2-1; CDR3: CASSELAGPYNEQFF; DNA: TGCGCCAGCAGTGAGTTGGCGGGACCCTACAATGAGCAGTTCTTC
size: -; V: TRBV28; D: TRBD1; J: TRBJ2-7; CDR3: CASRRQGNYEQYF; DNA: TGTGCCAGCAGGCGACAGGGAAACTACGAGCAGTACTTC
size: -; V: TRBV29-1; D: -; J: TRBJ2-3; CDR3: CSVEVTGLDTQYF; DNA: TGCAGCGTTGAAGTGACCGGGTTGGATACGCAGTATTTT
size: -; V: TRBV2; D: TRBD2; J: TRBJ2-5; CDR3: CASSEKLAGVETQYF; DNA: TGTGCCAGCAGTGAAAAACTAGCGGGAGTAGAGACCCAGTACTTC
size: many; V: TRBV20-1; D: TRBD2; J: TRBJ2-1; CDR3: CSARELGVGTSSHNEQFF; DNA: TGCAGTGCTAGAGAACTAGGCGTTGGGACTAGCTCCCACAATGAGCAGTTCTTC
size: many; V: TRBV11-2; D: TRBD2; J: TRBJ2-1; CDR3: CASSSYAGTSVYNEQFF; DNA: TGTGCCAGCAGTTCATATGCGGGGACTAGCGTATACAATGAGCAGTTCTTC
size: -; V: TRBV9; D: TRBD2; J: TRBJ2-3; CDR3: CASSLGRARGADTQYF; DNA: TGTGCCAGCAGCCTCGGGAGGGCCCGTGGCGCAGATACGCAGTATTTT
size: -; V: TRBV7-9; D: -; J: TRBJ1-5; CDR3: CASGSITSNQPQHF; DNA: TGTGCCAGCGGATCCATTACTAGCAATCAGCCCCAGCATTTT
size: few; V: TRBV7-3; D: TRBD1; J: TRBJ1-6; CDR3: CASSSRGQGAPLHF; DNA: TGTGCCAGCAGCTCGAGGGGACAGGGAGCACCCCTCCACTTT
size: -; V: TRBV19; D: -; J: TRBJ2-5; CDR3: CASSIGGTQERETQYF; DNA: TGTGCCAGTAGTATAGGAGGGACACAGGAACGGGAGACCCAGTACTTC
size: many; V: TRBV10-3; D: TRBD1; J: TRBJ1-2; CDR3: CAISDWDRRPNYGYTF; DNA: TGTGCCATCAGTGATTGGGACAGACGTCCTAACTATGGCTACACCTTC
size: -; V: TRBV12-3/TRBV12-4; D: -; J: TRBJ1-5; CDR3: CASSLGVNQPQHF; DNA: TGTGCCAGCAGTTTGGGGGTTAATCAGCCCCAGCATTTT
size: few; V: TRBV28; D: TRBD1; J: TRBJ2-7; CDR3: CASSLRGRQARNEQYF; DNA: TGTGCCAGCAGTTTAAGGGGGCGACAGGCCCGGAACGAGCAGTACTTC
size: -; V: TRBV27; D: -; J: TRBJ2-2; CDR3: CASSATNTGELFF; DNA: TGTGCCAGCAGTGCCACGAACACCGGGGAGCTGTTTTTT
size: many; V: TRBV2; D: -; J: TRBJ1-2; CDR3: CASNPLGAGYGYTF; DNA: TGTGCCAGCAACCCGTTAGGGGCAGGATATGGCTACACCTTC
size: few; V: TRBV12-3/TRBV12-4; D: -; J: TRBJ1-4; CDR3: CASSSSREKLFF; DNA: TGTGCCAGCAGTTCTTCTAGGGAAAAACTGTTTTTT
size: -; V: TRBV18; D: -; J: TRBJ2-3; CDR3: CASSSQGDENTQYF; DNA: TGTGCCAGCTCATCACAGGGAGACGAAAATACGCAGTATTTT
size: many; V: TRBV28; D: TRBD1; J: TRBJ1-6; CDR3: CASRPRTGSRDSPLHF; DNA: TGTGCCAGCAGACCCCGGACAGGGAGTCGGGATTCACCCCTCCACTTT
size: -; V: TRBV14; D: -; J: TRBJ2-7; CDR3: CASSQGESYEQYF; DNA: TGTGCCAGCAGCCAGGGGGAATCCTACGAGCAGTACTTC
size: many; V: TRBV2; D: -; J: TRBJ2-4; CDR3: CASSRESLENIQYF; DNA: TGTGCCAGCAGTCGGGAGAGCTTGGAAAACATTCAGTACTTC
size: -; V: TRBV7-2; D: -; J: TRBJ1-1; CDR3: CASRLGLLNTEAFF; DNA: TGTGCCAGCAGGTTGGGGCTGCTAAACACTGAAGCTTTCTTT
size: many; V: TRBV7-3; D: TRBD2; J: TRBJ2-3; CDR3: CASSLLAGGVDTQYF; DNA: TGTGCCAGCAGCTTACTAGCGGGAGGGGTAGATACGCAGTATTTT
size: many; V: TRBV30; D: -; J: TRBJ1-1; CDR3: CAWSQGAGEAFF; DNA: TGTGCCTGGAGCCAGGGTGCGGGTGAAGCTTTCTTT